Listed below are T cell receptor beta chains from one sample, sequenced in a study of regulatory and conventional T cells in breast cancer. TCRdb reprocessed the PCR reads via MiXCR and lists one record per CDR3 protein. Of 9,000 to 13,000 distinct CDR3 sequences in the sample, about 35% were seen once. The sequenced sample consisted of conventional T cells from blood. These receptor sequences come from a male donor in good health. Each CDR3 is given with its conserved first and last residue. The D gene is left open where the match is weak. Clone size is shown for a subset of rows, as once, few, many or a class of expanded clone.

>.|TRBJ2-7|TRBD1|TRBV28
TGTGCCAGCAGGGAGAGCCGACAGGGGAAGGGGGAGCAGTACTTC
CASRESRQGKGEQYF
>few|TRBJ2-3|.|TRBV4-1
TGCGCCAGCAGCTACCGGAGTTTGGATACGCAGTATTTT
CASSYRSLDTQYF
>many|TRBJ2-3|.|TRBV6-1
TGTGCCAGCAGTGCGTTAAGGGTTCTCACAGATACGCAGTATTTT
CASSALRVLTDTQYF
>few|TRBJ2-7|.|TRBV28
TGTGCCAGCAGTACATTCACATACGAGCAGTACTTC
CASSTFTYEQYF
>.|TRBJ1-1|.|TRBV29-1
TGCAGCGTTGTGGAAAGGGGACGGGGCACTGAAGCTTCCTTT
CSVVERGRGTEASF
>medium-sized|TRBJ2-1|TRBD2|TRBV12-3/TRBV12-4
TGTGCCAGCAGTCCGGGACTAGTATCCAATGAGCAGTTCTTC
CASSPGLVSNEQFF
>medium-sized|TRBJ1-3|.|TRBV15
TGTGCCACCAGCAGAGATATCACTGGAAACACCATATATTTT
CATSRDITGNTIYF
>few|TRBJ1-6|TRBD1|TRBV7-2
TGTGCCAGCAGCCCCAACAGGGGACAAGGCCTCCACTTT
CASSPNRGQGLHF
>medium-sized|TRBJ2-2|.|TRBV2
TGTGCCAGCAGTGAAAATTCTCTGCCCGGGGAGCTGTTTTTT
CASSENSLPGELFF
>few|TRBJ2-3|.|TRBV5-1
TGCGCCAGCAGGGGTCAGGTCAGCACAGATACGCAGTATTTT
CASRGQVSTDTQYF
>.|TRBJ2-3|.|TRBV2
TGTGCCAGCAGTGAACGAACAGGGACCCAGGGGTATTTT
CASSERTGTQGYF
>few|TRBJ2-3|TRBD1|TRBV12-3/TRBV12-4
TGTGCCAGCAGTTTTGCCCGAAGTCGGACAGGGGATGCAGATACGCAGTATTTT
CASSFARSRTGDADTQYF
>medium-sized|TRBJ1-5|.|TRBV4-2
TGTGCCAGCAGCCCCAACGGCGGAGATAGCAATCAGCCCCAGCATTTT
CASSPNGGDSNQPQHF
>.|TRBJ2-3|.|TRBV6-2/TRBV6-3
TGTGCCAGCAGTTACGAGGAATCTAGCACAGATACGCAGTATTTT
CASSYEESSTDTQYF
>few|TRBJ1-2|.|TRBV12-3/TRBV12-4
TGTGCCAGCAGTTTATTTCAGGGGATGGATGGCTACACCTTC
CASSLFQGMDGYTF
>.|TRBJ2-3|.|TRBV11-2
TGTGCCAGGAGCTTAGTATCGGATACGCAGTATTTT
CARSLVSDTQYF
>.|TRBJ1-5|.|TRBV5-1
TGCGCCAGCAGCTTGGAGGGCTTAGGCAATCAGCCCCAGCGTTTT
CASSLEGLGNQPQRF
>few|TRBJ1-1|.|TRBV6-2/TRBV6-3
TGTGCCAGCAGTTCCTTCCCCGTAGGGCTGCGGAACACTGAAGCTTTCTTT
CASSSFPVGLRNTEAFF
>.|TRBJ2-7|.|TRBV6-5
TGTGCCAGCAGTTACGTAATGGGCCCCCACGAGCAGTACTTC
CASSYVMGPHEQYF
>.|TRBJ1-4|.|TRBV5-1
TGCGCCAGCAGCTCCACCGGGACCCTTAATGAAAAACTGTTTTTT
CASSSTGTLNEKLFF
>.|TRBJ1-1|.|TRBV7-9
TGTGCCAGCAGCCCCTCGCCAGCCACTGAAGCTTTCTTT
CASSPSPATEAFF
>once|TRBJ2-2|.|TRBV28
TGTGCCAGCAGTTTGACTACGTACACCGGGGAGCTGTTTTTT
CASSLTTYTGELFF
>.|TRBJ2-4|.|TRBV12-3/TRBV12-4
TGTGCCAGCAGTTTAGAGAGAAACATTCAGTACTTC
CASSLERNIQYF
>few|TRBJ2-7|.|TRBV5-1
TGCGCCAGCAGCTTGGACATATACTACGAGCAGTACTTC
CASSLDIYYEQYF
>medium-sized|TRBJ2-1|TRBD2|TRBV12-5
TGTGCTAGTGGTAGACTAGCGGGGGGTGAGCAGTTCTTC
CASGRLAGGEQFF
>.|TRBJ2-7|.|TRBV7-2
TGTGCCAGCAGCGCTAGCCCCTCCACCTACGAGCAGTACTTC
CASSASPSTYEQYF
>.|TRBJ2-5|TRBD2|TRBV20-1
TGCAGTGCCCCCCGGGGGGTCAGGGAGACCCAGTACTTC
CSAPRGVRETQYF
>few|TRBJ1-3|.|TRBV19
TGTGCCAGTAGTTGGTCAATCCCTTTTGGAAACACCATATATTTT
CASSWSIPFGNTIYF
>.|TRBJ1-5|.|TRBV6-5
TGTGCCAGCAGCTGGGGAGGGGACCAGCCCCAGCATTTT
CASSWGGDQPQHF
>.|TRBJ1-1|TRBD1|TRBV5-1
TGCGCCAGCAGCTTCCAGGGGGGTAGAACCACTGAAGCTTTCTTT
CASSFQGGRTTEAFF
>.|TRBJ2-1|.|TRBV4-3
TGCGCCAGCAGCCCCGGGGTAGGGGGGAATGAGCAGTTCTTC
CASSPGVGGNEQFF
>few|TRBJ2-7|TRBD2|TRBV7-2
TGTGCCAGCACTGAGCGGGGGGCCTACGAGCAGTACTTC
CASTERGAYEQYF
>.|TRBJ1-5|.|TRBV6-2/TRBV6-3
TGTGCCAGCAGCGGCGGGGAGAGCAATCAGCCCCAGCATTTT
CASSGGESNQPQHF
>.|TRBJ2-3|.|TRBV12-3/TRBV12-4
TGTGCCAGCAGTTACACAGATACGCAGTATTTT
CASSYTDTQYF
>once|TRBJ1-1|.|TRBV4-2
TGTGCCAGCAGCCAAGATCTCCGAGGCACTAAAGCTTTCTTT
CASSQDLRGTKAFF